Below, 4 T cell receptor beta chains from the same sample are listed, as sequenced in a study of blood T cell repertoires in COVID-19. Profiled with immunoSEQ multiplex PCR; TCRdb holds only in-frame clones, not every one. The sample has 85,000 to 100,000 clones; 80% are singletons. Input material: peripheral blood. Receptors originate from a man aged 50 or older who had recovered from COVID-19.

This rearrangement joins TRBV7-2 to TRBJ2-7, with D maybe TRBD2 (5 bases). CDR1 SGHTA and CDR2 FQGNSA come from the germline V gene. V was clipped by 1 base and J by 6 bases, with 10 bases between them. This CDR3 comprises 13 residues. The DNA of the CDR3 is TGTGCCAGCAGCTTAGTTGAGGGTTCCGAGCAGTACTTC. Protein product: CASSLVEGSEQYF.

The V gene is TRBV3-1 (or the pseudogene TRBV3-2), the J gene TRBJ2-1; 8 bases agree with TRBD1. CDR1 LGHDT and CDR2 YNNKEL come from the germline V gene (reference sequence). The CDR3 is 15 amino acids. Trimming took 0 bases from V and 9 from J; bases not matched to a gene: 7. The CDR3 is CASSQDPTGGTEQFF. The CDR3 nucleotides read TGTGCCAGCAGCCAAGATCCCACAGGGGGAACTGAGCAGTTCTTC.

The rearrangement links TRBV18 to TRBJ1-1; TRBD1 agrees at 9 bases. This CDR3 contains 15 residues. The J segment lost 1 base and the V segment lost 1 base, leaving 1 base of the junction unmatched. Germline CDR1 KGHSH, CDR2 LQKENI. This chain's CDR3 is CASSPRGQGNTEAFF. CDR3 DNA: TGTGCCAGCTCACCACGGGGACAGGGGAACACTGAAGCTTTCTTT.

This chain links TRBV5-5 with TRBJ2-7, with TRBD1 matching over 7 bases. In germline, CDR1 is SGHKS, CDR2 YYEKEE (reference sequence). After removal of 0 bases from V and 9 bases from J, the junction contained 6 bases not matched to a gene. The CDR3 runs to 13 residues. As DNA, the CDR3 is TGTGCCAGCAGCTTGGCCGAGGGGGCGGGGCAGTACTTC. Amino acid sequence: CASSLAEGAGQYF.